The 9 T cell receptor beta chains in this list originate from one sample, sequenced in a study of blood T cell repertoires in COVID-19. Some clones are missing from TCRdb's copy, which holds only in-frame ones; the method was immunoSEQ multiplex PCR. The sample holds 200,000 to 300,000 clones; approximately 80% are singletons and the top ten take more than 6%. Sequencing was done on a sample of peripheral blood. The receptor source for this set is an older woman with active or convalescent COVID-19.

The rearrangement joins TRBV4-2 to TRBJ1-4; no clear D. With 0 bases removed from V and 0 bases from J, the gap between germline ends came to 8 bases. CDR1 is LGHNA and CDR2 is YNFKEQ in the germline V gene. The CDR3 runs 16 residues. The CDR3 loop reads CASSQDRVATNEKLFF. CDR3 nucleotide sequence: TGTGCCAGCAGCCAAGATCGCGTAGCAACTAATGAAAAACTGTTTTTT.

The chain couples TRBV7-2 to TRBJ2-1; D might be TRBD2 (7 bases). The V and J ends lost 9 bases and 7 bases respectively, with 16 bases between them. This CDR3 contains 13 residues. Per germline, CDR1 SGHTA and CDR2 FQGNSA. The CDR3 DNA is TGTGCCAGTACCCGGGGGGCGTGGAATGAGCAGTTCTTC. Translating it yields CASTRGAWNEQFF.

The V and J genes are TRBV2 and TRBJ1-2; possibly TRBD1 for D (6 bases). Trimming took 11 bases from V and 4 from J, leaving 14 bases between them. Germline assignment: CDR1 SNHLY and CDR2 FYNNEI. The length of the CDR3 is 12 residues. The CDR3 bases are TGTGCCTGCCAATTAGGGGGCTATGGCTACACCTTC. Translating gives CACQLGGYGYTF. The full variable domain, with the rest looked up from reference TRBV2 and TRBJ1-2, is EPEVTQTPSHQVTQMGQEVILRCVPISNHLYFYWYRQILGQKVEFLVSFYNNEISEKSEIFDDQFSVERPDGSNFTLKIRSTKLEDSAMYFCACQLGGYGYTFGSGTRLTVV.

The rearrangement joins TRBV4-1 to TRBJ2-5, with a possible D match to TRBD2 (7 bases). Per germline, CDR1 MGHRA and CDR2 YSYEKL. Trimming left V 0 bases short and J 4 bases short, with 21 bases between. The length of the CDR3 is 18 residues. CDR3 loop: CASSQDLGGGAELETQYF. CDR3 nucleotide sequence: TGCGCCAGCAGCCAAGATCTTGGCGGGGGCGCCGAATTAGAGACCCAGTACTTC.

The V and J genes are TRBV2 and TRBJ2-1; D ambiguous. The V end lost 6 bases, the J end lost 10 bases, and 16 bases lay between the germline ends. Germline values: CDR1 SNHLY, CDR2 FYNNEI. This CDR3 is 13 amino acids long. In nucleotides, the CDR3 is TGTGCCAGCAGCTTACGATGGGCAAGGGAGCAGTTCTTC. Translated, it gives CASSLRWAREQFF.

V is TRBV15 and J is TRBJ1-2; D gene unclear. V lost 0 bases and J 4 bases, leaving 12 bases between the germline ends. The CDR3 loop spans 15 amino acids. CDR1 is LNHNV and CDR2 is YYDKDF in the germline V gene (reference sequence). Written as DNA, the CDR3 is TGTGCCACCAGCAGAGATTCGGCAGGTATCTATGGCTACACCTTC. This translates into CATSRDSAGIYGYTF.

The chain couples TRBV2 to TRBJ2-5, with D tentatively TRBD2 (6 bases). Germline V gene sequence: CDR1 SNHLY, CDR2 FYNNEI. This CDR3 is 14 amino acids long. The germline V and J ends were trimmed by 5 bases and 1 base, with 11 bases remaining between them. In DNA form, the CDR3 reads TGTGCCAGCAGTCCAAGGAGGGTCCAAGAGACCCAGTACTTC. Its protein product is CASSPRRVQETQYF.

V and J are TRBV5-8 and TRBJ2-5; D may be TRBD1 (6 bases). Germline V gene sequence: CDR1 SGHTS, CDR2 YDEGEE. The CDR3 spans 15 residues. Trimming pared 1 base from V and 2 bases from J, leaving 12 bases between. CDR3 DNA: TGTGCCAGCAGCTTGAAGTCAGGGACACAAGAGACCCAGTACTTC. Residues: CASSLKSGTQETQYF.

The rearrangement joins TRBV5-1 to TRBJ2-3, with D possibly being TRBD1 (6 bases). The germline gives CDR1 SGHRS, CDR2 YFSETQ. The CDR3 extends over 15 amino acids. V lost 4 bases and J lost 3, with 15 bases in between. The CDR3 bases are TGCGCCAGCAGCCGCGCCGAGGGGGAGACAGATACGCAGTATTTT. This codes for CASSRAEGETDTQYF.